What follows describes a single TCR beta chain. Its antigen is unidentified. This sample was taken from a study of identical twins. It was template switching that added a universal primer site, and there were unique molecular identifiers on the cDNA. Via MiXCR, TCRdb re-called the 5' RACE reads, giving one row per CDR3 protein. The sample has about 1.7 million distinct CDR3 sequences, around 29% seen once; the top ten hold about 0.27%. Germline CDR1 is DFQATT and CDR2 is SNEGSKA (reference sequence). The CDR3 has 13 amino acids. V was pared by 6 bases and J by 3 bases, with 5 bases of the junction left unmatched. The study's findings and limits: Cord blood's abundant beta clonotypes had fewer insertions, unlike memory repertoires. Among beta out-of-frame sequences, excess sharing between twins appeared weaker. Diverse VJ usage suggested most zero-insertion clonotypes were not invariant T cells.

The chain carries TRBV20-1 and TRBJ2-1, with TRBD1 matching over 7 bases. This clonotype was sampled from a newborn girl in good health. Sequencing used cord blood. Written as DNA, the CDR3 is TGCAGTGCACACAGGGGAAGCTACAATGAGCAGTTCTTC. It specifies CSAHRGSYNEQFF.